This is a list of T cell receptor beta chains from one sample in a study of blood T cell repertoires in COVID-19. Sequencing used immunoSEQ multiplex PCR; TCRdb keeps in-frame clones, though not all of them. The data hold around 250,000 clones, with 70% to 90% observed a single time. The specimen was PBMCs or T cells enriched from blood (not recorded which). The receptors here all came from a woman aged 50 to 65 who had recovered from COVID-19. CDR3s leave out the opening cysteine and the closing phenylalanine or tryptophan. A D gene is named only where the DNA matches it firmly.

d_call | j_call | v_call | cdr3_aa
- | TRBJ2-3 | TRBV5-4 | ATRSRRAGTDTQY
- | TRBJ1-2 | TRBV2 | ASSGQGYGYT
- | TRBJ2-1 | TRBV5-5 | ASSSRETNEQF
- | TRBJ2-7 | TRBV28 | ASRGGGVLFEQY
- | TRBJ1-4 | TRBV30 | AWSVDRFATNEKLF
- | TRBJ2-3 | TRBV27 | ASSFRRGGLGTDTQY
TRBD1 | TRBJ1-4 | TRBV29-1 | SVRTGDEKLF
TRBD1 | TRBJ1-2 | TRBV9 | ASSVDGTVGGYT
- | TRBJ2-3 | TRBV5-4 | ASSQKSGVADTQY
- | TRBJ1-2 | TRBV2 | ASSPRGANYGYT
TRBD1 | TRBJ1-1 | TRBV19 | ASSIPGQGLNTEAF
TRBD2 | TRBJ2-1 | TRBV4-1 | ASRPRTSISYNEQF
- | TRBJ2-1 | TRBV28 | ASSLEGQRFRF
TRBD1 | TRBJ2-7 | TRBV10-3 | AIRTAGGEQY
- | TRBJ2-5 | TRBV11-1 | ASSLGGGETQY